The 23 T cell receptor beta chains presented below share a single source sample, sequenced in a study of CD8 T cells in ankylosing spondylitis. TCRdb processed the 5' RACE reads anew with MiXCR; each CDR3 protein has one entry. The profile shows about 39,000 distinct CDR3 sequences, 3% to 4% of them singletons. Material: blood, either unsorted or a sorted T cell fraction (not recorded which). These TCRs come from a female donor with ankylosing spondylitis or in good health (not recorded which).

This clonotype came up many times. V and J are TRBV9 and TRBJ2-5; the match to TRBD2 covers 10 bases. This CDR3 is built from 15 residues. With V trimmed by 3 bases and J by 5 bases, 7 bases remained unmatched. Germline loops: CDR1 SGDLS, CDR2 YYNGEE. The CDR3 here is CASSELAGGRETQYF. CDR3 DNA sequence: TGTGCCAGCAGCGAATTAGCGGGGGGACGGGAGACCCAGTACTTC.

This clonotype was observed many times. This chain uses TRBV9 with TRBJ2-3, with 7 positions matching TRBD1. The CDR3 has 16 amino acids. V lost 1 base to trimming and J lost 1 base; unmatched junction nucleotides: 6. Germline CDR1 SGDLS, CDR2 YYNGEE. CDR3 sequence: CASSVFDRARTDTQYF. The CDR3 coding sequence is TGTGCCAGCAGCGTATTTGACAGGGCCCGCACAGATACGCAGTATTTT.

This clonotype has ten or more counts. V is TRBV9 and J is TRBJ2-7; D ambiguous. Germline CDR1 and CDR2: SGDLS and YYNGEE. The CDR3 is 15 amino acids. Deletions cut 1 base from V and 1 base from J, with 12 bases between. In DNA, the CDR3 is TGTGCCAGCAGCGTATCCTCGACCTCTTCCTACGAGCAGTACTTC. This sequence encodes CASSVSSTSSYEQYF.

This clonotype was seen many times. The J gene is TRBJ2-3, the V gene TRBV9; 7 bases agree with TRBD2. V was clipped by 5 bases and J by 4 bases; unmatched bases: 10. Germline CDR1 is SGDLS and CDR2 is YYNGEE. This CDR3 spans 15 amino acids. CDR3 protein: CASSGIGGYADTQYF. As DNA, the CDR3 is TGTGCCAGCAGTGGGATCGGGGGGTACGCAGATACGCAGTATTTT.

The table lists this clonotype with many counts. J is TRBJ1-1 and V is TRBV9; D is perhaps TRBD1 (6 bases). V lost 2 bases to trimming and J lost 4 bases, with 12 bases between them. CDR3 length: 14 amino acids. Germline V lookup: CDR1 SGDLS, CDR2 YYNGEE. The CDR3 here is CASSVTGILTEAFF. DNA for the CDR3: TGTGCCAGCAGCGTTACAGGGATACTCACTGAAGCTTTCTTT.

This clonotype was picked up many times. J is TRBJ2-2 and V is TRBV9; D gene unclear. V was pared by 3 bases and J by 5 bases, with 14 bases between. Germline CDR1 reads SGDLS; CDR2 reads YYNGEE. The CDR3 is 15 residues long. CDR3 region: CASSADGFSTGELFF. CDR3 DNA: TGTGCCAGCAGCGCGGACGGGTTTAGTACCGGGGAGCTGTTTTTT.

The rearrangement uses TRBV9 and TRBJ2-3; TRBD2 aligns across 13 bases. The germline CDR1 and CDR2 sequences are SGDLS and YYNGEE. The CDR3 sequence is 18 residues long. Trimming at V came to 2 bases and at J to 0 bases, leaving 6 bases not matched to a gene. As DNA, the CDR3 is TGTGCCAGCAGCGTGGGACTAGCGGGGACATCTAGCACAGATACGCAGTATTTT. It yields the protein CASSVGLAGTSSTDTQYF. Drawing the rest from reference TRBV9 and TRBJ2-3, the complete variable domain is DSGVTQTPKHLITATGQRVTLRCSPRSGDLSVYWYQQSLDQGLQFLIQYYNGEERAKGNILERFSAQQFPDLHSELNLSSLELGDSALYFCASSVGLAGTSSTDTQYFGPGTRLTVL.

This clonotype was counted many times. CDR3: CASSVGAATGGEQYF. The CDR3 region has the DNA TGTGCCAGCAGCGTAGGGGCTGCGACAGGGGGCGAGCAGTACTTC. The chain joins TRBV9 to TRBJ2-7, with TRBD1 matching over 9 bases. Germline V CDR1 and CDR2: SGDLS, YYNGEE. Trimming removed 0 bases from V and 6 bases from J; junction bases left unmatched: 7. This CDR3 comprises 15 residues.

Ten or more counts support this clonotype. V and J are TRBV9 and TRBJ1-1; D might be TRBD1 (6 bases). There are 16 residues in the CDR3. V lost 3 bases, J lost 4 bases, and 19 bases lay in between. Germline loops: CDR1 SGDLS, CDR2 YYNGEE. The CDR3: CASSGPVGGLGTEAFF. The DNA of the CDR3 is TGTGCCAGCAGCGGGCCGGTGGGGGGCTTGGGCACTGAAGCTTTCTTT.

By frequency in the sample, this clonotype is medium-sized. This chain links TRBV9 with TRBJ1-2; 8 bases agree with TRBD1. The V gene end was trimmed by 3 bases and the J gene end by 4 bases; junction bases not matched to a gene: 8. CDR1 and CDR2 (germline): SGDLS, YYNGEE. This CDR3 has 15 amino acids. This CDR3 reads CASSDPGGGGYGYTF. The CDR3, as DNA: TGTGCCAGCAGCGACCCAGGGGGCGGCGGCTATGGCTACACCTTC.

The sample holds many counts of this clonotype. The rearrangement joins TRBV9 to TRBJ2-5; no clear D gene. V was clipped by 0 bases and J by 0 bases, with 6 bases between them. This CDR3 comprises 14 residues. In germline, CDR1 is SGDLS, CDR2 YYNGEE. CDR3 nucleotide sequence: TGTGCCAGCAGCGTAGGGTCTAACCAAGAGACCCAGTACTTC. It translates to CASSVGSNQETQYF.

This clonotype came up many times. The V and J genes are TRBV9 and TRBJ1-2, with 9 bases identical to TRBD1. This CDR3 is built from 15 residues. CDR1 is SGDLS, CDR2 YYNGEE, per germline. The V segment lost 0 bases and the J segment 6 bases; nucleotides outside the gene matches: 6. Here the CDR3 reads CASSVGGRTGDGYTF. The CDR3 region has the DNA TGTGCCAGCAGCGTAGGGGGTCGGACAGGGGATGGCTACACCTTC.

There are many counts of this clonotype. The CDR3 loop reads CASTSGQATDTQYF. DNA of the CDR3: TGTGCCAGCACCTCTGGACAGGCCACAGATACGCAGTATTTT. The chain uses TRBV9 and TRBJ2-3; the match to TRBD1 covers 7 bases. This CDR3 spans 14 amino acids. V was clipped by 6 bases and J by 2 bases; unmatched bases: 6. Germline CDR1 reads SGDLS; CDR2 reads YYNGEE. Drawing the rest from reference TRBV9 and TRBJ2-3, the complete variable domain is DSGVTQTPKHLITATGQRVTLRCSPRSGDLSVYWYQQSLDQGLQFLIQYYNGEERAKGNILERFSAQQFPDLHSELNLSSLELGDSALYFCASTSGQATDTQYFGPGTRLTVL.

In this sample, this clonotype turned up many times. This sequence joins TRBV9 and TRBJ2-1; 8 bases align to TRBD2. The CDR3 consists of 16 residues. The junction had 4 bases not matched to a gene; V was cut back by 0 bases and J by 2 bases. CDR1 is SGDLS, CDR2 YYNGEE, per germline. The CDR3 protein is CASSVGSGSPYNEQFF. The CDR3 nucleotides read TGTGCCAGCAGCGTAGGAAGCGGGAGCCCCTACAATGAGCAGTTCTTC.

This clonotype was seen only a few times. The V call is TRBV9, the J call TRBJ2-6; TRBD1 might be the D (5 bases). Germline CDR1 reads SGDLS; CDR2 reads YYNGEE. CDR3 length: 18 amino acids. V shed 0 bases and J shed 2 bases, with 15 bases lying between them. CDR3 DNA: TGTGCCAGCAGCGTAGGACCATTACAGGTCCCTGGGGCCAACGTCCTGACTTTC. Encoded protein: CASSVGPLQVPGANVLTF.

This clonotype was found many times. V and J are TRBV23-1 and TRBJ2-3, with 11 nucleotides matching TRBD1. TRBV23-1 is recorded as an ORF, its role being uncertain. CDR3 length equals 17 residues. V trimming: 3 bases; J trimming: 3 bases; junction bases outside the gene matches: 8. The CDR3, as DNA: TGCGCCAGCAGTCACCGACCCCGGGACAGGGGGACAGATACGCAGTATTTT. The encoded protein is CASSHRPRDRGTDTQYF.

This clonotype appeared many times. The chain couples TRBV9 to TRBJ2-2, with a possible D match to TRBD1 (5 bases). Trimming cost V 0 bases and J 6 bases, with 12 bases left between them. Germline CDR1 SGDLS, CDR2 YYNGEE. CDR3 length: 15 amino acids. CDR3: CASSVDSGSAGELFF. The DNA of the CDR3 is TGTGCCAGCAGCGTAGATTCAGGGTCGGCCGGGGAGCTGTTTTTT.

This clonotype was observed many times. The gene calls are TRBV9 and TRBJ2-3; 10 nucleotides align to TRBD2. The V gene end was trimmed by 0 bases and the J gene end by 4 bases; junction bases not matched to a gene: 5. Germline values: CDR1 SGDLS, CDR2 YYNGEE. This CDR3 contains 16 residues. The CDR3 nucleotides are TGTGCCAGCAGCGTAGTCAGCGGGGGGGCGGCAGATACGCAGTATTTT. Translating gives CASSVVSGGAADTQYF.

The table lists this clonotype with many counts. The chain uses TRBV9 and TRBJ2-2; D is possibly TRBD2 (6 bases). The V and J ends lost 3 bases and 6 bases respectively, with 18 bases between them. The CDR3 length is 16 residues. The germline gives CDR1 SGDLS, CDR2 YYNGEE. The CDR3 here is CASSGRLGIIAGELFF. CDR3 DNA: TGTGCCAGCAGCGGCCGACTAGGGATCATCGCCGGGGAGCTGTTTTTT.

This clonotype appeared many times. The rearrangement joins TRBV9 to TRBJ1-4; 7 bases fit TRBD1. This CDR3 is built from 17 residues. The V segment lost 5 bases and the J segment 0 bases; nucleotides outside the gene matches: 10. The germline V gene has CDR1 SGDLS and CDR2 YYNGEE. The CDR3 sequence is CASSRDRSTATNEKLFF. CDR3 sequence (DNA): TGTGCCAGCAGTCGGGACAGAAGCACTGCAACTAATGAAAAACTGTTTTTT.

This clonotype has at least ten counts. CDR3 protein: CASSSPGQGMDTQYF. DNA of the CDR3: TGTGCCAGCAGCTCACCGGGACAGGGGATGGATACGCAGTATTTT. The chain has TRBV9 and TRBJ2-3, with 10 positions matching TRBD1. Losses at the gene ends were 4 bases for V and 6 bases for J; bases not matched to a gene: 8. Germline V gives CDR1 SGDLS, CDR2 YYNGEE. CDR3 length equals 15 residues.

The sample holds many counts of this clonotype. The CDR3 DNA reads TGTGCCAGCAGCGTAGGTGTTGGGACAGGGGGCGCGGAGACCCAGTACTTC. Its protein product is CASSVGVGTGGAETQYF. The V call is TRBV9, the J call TRBJ2-5; TRBD1 aligns across 12 bases. The CDR3 extends over 17 amino acids. The junction had 8 bases not matched to a gene; V was cut back by 0 bases and J by 5 bases. Germline V CDR1 and CDR2: SGDLS, YYNGEE.

In its sample, this clonotype was seen many times. This sequence joins TRBV9 and TRBJ2-1; maybe TRBD2 (5 bases). The V gene lost 3 bases and the J gene lost 10 bases, with 23 bases spanning the gap. The CDR3 is 16 amino acids. Germline V gives CDR1 SGDLS, CDR2 YYNGEE. Here the CDR3 reads CASSARRQAQGAEQFF. CDR3 nucleotide sequence: TGTGCCAGCAGCGCGAGGAGGCAGGCACAAGGAGCGGAGCAGTTCTTC.